This T cell receptor beta chain was sequenced in a study of tumor and adjacent non-tumor tissue in lung cancer. RNA was extracted from bulk tissue without any cell sorting. More than 3 cm separated this lung sample from the edge of the tumor. The library came from three nested PCR rounds adapted from ARM-PCR protocols. TCRdb re-derived calls from the multiplex PCR reads in MiXCR, one entry per CDR3 protein. Of approximately 100,000 distinct CDR3 sequences listed, 62% are singletons. Turning to this clonotype: Compared with germline, one end of the junction differs, possibly owing to a read error.

This CDR3 is 14 amino acids long. Looked up from germline, CDR1 is MNHNS and CDR2 is SASEGT. This rearrangement joins TRBV6-1 to TRBJ2-7; maybe TRBD1 (5 bases). The receptor was isolated from a man aged 55 to 69 with non-small cell lung cancer. The sample consisted of distant non-tumor lung tissue. CDR3 in amino acids: CASSDGIGAYEQYF. CDR3 DNA sequence: TGTGCCAGCAGTGATGGCATAGGGGCCTATGAGCAGTACTTC.